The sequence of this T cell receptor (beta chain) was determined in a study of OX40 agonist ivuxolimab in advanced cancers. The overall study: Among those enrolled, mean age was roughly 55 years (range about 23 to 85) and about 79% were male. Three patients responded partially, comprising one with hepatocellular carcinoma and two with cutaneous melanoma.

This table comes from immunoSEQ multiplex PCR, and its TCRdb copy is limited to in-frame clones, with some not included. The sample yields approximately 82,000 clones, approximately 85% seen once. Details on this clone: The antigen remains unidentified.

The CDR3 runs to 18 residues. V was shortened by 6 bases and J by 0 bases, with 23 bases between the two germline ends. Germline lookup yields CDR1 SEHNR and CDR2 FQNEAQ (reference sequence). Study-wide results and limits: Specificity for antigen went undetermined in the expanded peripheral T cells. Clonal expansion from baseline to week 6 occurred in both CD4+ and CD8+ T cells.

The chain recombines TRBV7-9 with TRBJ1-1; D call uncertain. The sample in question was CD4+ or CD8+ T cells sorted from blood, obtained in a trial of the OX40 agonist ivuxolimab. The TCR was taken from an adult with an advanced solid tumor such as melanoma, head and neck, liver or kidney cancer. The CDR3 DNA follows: TGTGCCAGCAGTAACCCCCCTTGGCAAGGCAGCATGAACACTGAAGCTTTCTTT. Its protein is CASSNPPWQGSMNTEAFF.